The clone carrying this T cell receptor (beta chain) appeared a few times. This record comes from a study of identical twins. TCRdb analysed the 5' RACE reads with MiXCR anew, one entry per CDR3 protein. The sample carries approximately 220,000 distinct CDR3 sequences, roughly a tenth recorded once. CDR3 length equals 14 residues. Trimming removed 5 bases from V and 7 bases from J, with 17 bases in between. Germline CDR1 is KGHSH and CDR2 is LQKENI. Source material: memory (CD45RO+) T cells sorted from blood. This clonotype was obtained from a young woman in good health. The rearrangement uses TRBV18 and TRBJ1-1; unclear D gene. The CDR3 nucleotides are TGTGCCAGCTCAAGAATTGGGCAGGCCGGTGAAGCTTTCTTT. Its translation: CASSRIGQAGEAFF.